This TCR beta chain is from a study of identifying expanded T cells in peripheral blood. Whole-study results and caveats: Differentially abundant clones: 0.95 to 1.5 between replicates, around 17 at approximately 13 days, roughly 18 at four. Across healthy donors, higher total template counts meant significantly greater approximately 2-week count variance.

With respect to this clone: Its specificity is unknown.

CDR1 is LNHDA and CDR2 is SQIVND in the germline V gene (reference sequence). V lost 4 bases, J lost 1 base, and 7 bases stayed unmatched. The CDR3 extends over 16 amino acids. TCRdb's copy holds only in-frame clones and misses some; the assay was immunoSEQ multiplex PCR. The table has some 78,000 clones, roughly four fifths seen once. During the collection period, no donor immune events like infections were recorded. The chain uses TRBV19 and TRBJ1-1, with 9 bases matching TRBD1. The clonotype was recovered from a person between 18 and 70 years old in good health. The sample taken for sequencing was blood. The DNA of the CDR3 is TGTGCCAGTAGTACCTTTTTACAGGGGGCGAACACTGAAGCTTTCTTT. It translates to CASSTFLQGANTEAFF.